The source of this TCR beta chain is a study of OX40 agonist ivuxolimab in advanced cancers. Study background: Ivuxolimab is a fully human IgG2 antibody that activates OX40 (CD134). Those enrolled were 82.7% male, with a mean age of roughly 62 years and ages from 23 to 79.

V was pared by 1 base and J by 6 bases, with 12 bases between. The CDR3 contains 15 residues. Germline V gene sequence: CDR1 SGHAT, CDR2 FQNNGV. Profiling relied on immunoSEQ multiplex PCR, and the TCRdb table lists in-frame clones only, not all of them. The top ten clones hold approximately 45% of a sample with 30,000 to 40,000 clones, 80% to 90% of them seen once. The TCR originated in an adult with an advanced solid tumor such as melanoma, head and neck, liver or kidney cancer. Material: CD4+ or CD8+ T cells sorted from blood, obtained in a trial of the OX40 agonist ivuxolimab. The V gene is TRBV11-2, the J gene TRBJ1-4; D gene ambiguous. Here the CDR3 DNA reads TGTGCCAGCAGCTTAGCCGTTACCTGGGATGAAAAACTGTTTTTT. Translation gives CASSLAVTWDEKLFF.